This TCR beta chain is from a study of T cell changes during pregnancy in multiple sclerosis. Sequenced by immunoSEQ multiplex PCR; TCRdb stores in-frame clones only, minus some. Here the sample spans more than 65,000 clones, about nine tenths being singletons. The CDR3 is made up of 16 amino acids. CDR1 is LNHDA, CDR2 SQIVND, per germline (reference sequence). The V segment lost 11 bases and the J segment 7 bases; nucleotides outside the gene matches: 12. V is TRBV19 and J is TRBJ1-6; 12 nucleotides match TRBD1. This clonotype was sampled from a female donor with multiple sclerosis, enrolled in a pregnancy study. Sample: peripheral blood, taken before pregnancy. The CDR3 sequence: CAGSPGQGAWNSPLHF. The DNA of the CDR3 is TGTGCCGGGTCCCCGGGACAGGGGGCTTGGAATTCACCCCTCCACTTT. The full variable domain, with the rest looked up from reference TRBV19 and TRBJ1-6, is DGGITQSPKYLFRKEGQNVTLSCEQNLNHDAMYWYRQDPGQGLRLIYYSQIVNDFQKGDIAEGYSVSREKKESFPLTVTSAQKNPTAFYLCAGSPGQGAWNSPLHFGNGTRLTVT.